One sample yielded the 26 T cell receptor beta chains listed below, sequenced in a study of cytomegalovirus exposure and HLA in healthy donors. PCR used 60 Vbeta primers and 13 Jbeta primers. Profiled with immunoSEQ multiplex PCR; TCRdb holds only in-frame clones, not every one. The table records 150,000 to 200,000 clones, about 87% of them present only once. The sequencing input was PBMCs. The receptor set was obtained from a woman between 18 and 30 years old in good health and CMV-seronegative.

The chain uses TRBV5-1 and TRBJ2-1; tentatively, D is TRBD2 (6 bases). The germline CDR1 and CDR2 sequences are SGHRS and YFSETQ. V was cut by 8 bases and J by 4 bases, with 13 bases left in between. The CDR3 is 13 residues long. CDR3 loop: CASRERGYNEQFF. The CDR3 DNA reads as TGCGCCAGTCGGGAGAGGGGTTACAATGAGCAGTTCTTC.

This rearrangement joins TRBV29-1 to TRBJ1-1; no reliable D call. The V end was cut by 3 bases, the J end by 5 bases, with 13 bases between. The CDR3 sequence is 13 residues long. The V gene's germline CDR1 is SQVTM and CDR2 ANQGSEA. CDR3 residues: CSVDRSAGTEAFF. CDR3 DNA sequence: TGCAGCGTTGACAGGTCAGCTGGGACTGAAGCTTTCTTT.

CDR3 DNA: TGCGCCAGCAGCCAAGCCGAGGAGTGGCATGAGCAGTTCTTC. It is translated as CASSQAEEWHEQFF. This sequence joins TRBV4-1 and TRBJ2-1; D unclear. The length of the CDR3 is 14 residues. Trimming stripped 1 base from V and 8 bases from J, with 12 bases between. CDR1 is MGHRA and CDR2 is YSYEKL in the germline V gene.

The chain has TRBV19 and TRBJ2-3; 8 nucleotides agree with TRBD2. This CDR3 has 15 amino acids. Germline CDR1 LNHDA, CDR2 SQIVND (reference sequence). V lost 8 bases, J lost 4 bases, and 11 bases stayed unmatched. CDR3 protein: CASQTFSGTPDTQYF. The CDR3, as DNA: TGTGCCAGTCAGACTTTTAGCGGGACCCCAGATACGCAGTATTTT.

V and J are TRBV10-2 and TRBJ2-2; D is possibly TRBD1 (6 bases). CDR1 WSHSY and CDR2 SAAADI come from the germline V gene. The CDR3 contains 15 residues. Trimming shortened V by 7 bases and J by 4 bases, and 16 bases separated the two germline ends. In nucleotides, the CDR3 is TGCGCCAGCACCAAGACAGGACCTATCACCGGGGAGCTGTTTTTT. It encodes CASTKTGPITGELFF.

The genes are TRBV7-2 and TRBJ1-2, with 7 nucleotides matching TRBD1. This CDR3 region has 14 residues. Per the germline V gene, CDR1 is SGHTA and CDR2 is FQGNSA. J gave up 4 bases and V 5 bases, and 7 bases lay outside the gene matches. CDR3 protein: CASSLGDSGYGYTF. The CDR3 DNA reads TGTGCCAGCAGCCTAGGGGACAGCGGCTATGGCTACACCTTC.

V and J are TRBV7-9 and TRBJ1-4; TRBD1 might be the D (6 bases). The CDR3 runs 15 residues. Per the germline V gene, CDR1 is SEHNR and CDR2 is FQNEAQ (reference sequence). The germline V and J ends were trimmed by 4 bases and 6 bases, with 15 bases remaining between them. DNA of the CDR3: TGTGCCAGCAGCTCAAGCAGGGGTAGGGATGAAAAACTGTTTTTT. Its translation is CASSSSRGRDEKLFF.

This chain joins TRBV7-8 and TRBJ2-7; D may be TRBD2 (5 bases). Trimming shortened V by 4 bases and J by 0 bases, and 13 bases separated the two germline ends. This CDR3 region has 15 residues. Germline loops: CDR1 SGHVS, CDR2 FQNEAQ. CDR3 protein: CASSSRVGSSYEQYF. CDR3 coding DNA: TGTGCCAGCAGCTCGCGGGTGGGGAGCTCCTACGAGCAGTACTTC.

The V gene is TRBV5-1, the J gene TRBJ2-5; 12 nucleotides match TRBD1. CDR3 length: 15 residues. V shed 7 bases and J 5 bases; nucleotides not matched to a gene: 9. CDR1 and CDR2 from the germline V gene are SGHRS and YFSETQ. DNA for the CDR3: TGCGCCAGCTGCCCCGGGACAGGGGGCCACGAGACCCAGTACTTC. It translates to CASCPGTGGHETQYF.

The rearrangement uses TRBV2 and TRBJ2-5; 10 bases are a match to TRBD2. This CDR3 comprises 15 residues. Germline values: CDR1 SNHLY, CDR2 FYNNEI. The ends lost 2 bases at V and 4 bases at J; junction bases unmatched: 4. The CDR3 reads CASSENSGRSETQYF. As DNA, the CDR3 is TGTGCCAGCAGTGAAAATAGCGGGAGGTCAGAGACCCAGTACTTC.

The chain couples TRBV9 to TRBJ1-3; 7 nucleotides match TRBD1. The length of the CDR3 is 17 residues. V was clipped by 3 bases and J by 2 bases; unmatched bases: 11. Germline values: CDR1 SGDLS, CDR2 YYNGEE. CDR3 DNA: TGTGCCAGCAGCGCTCCCGGGGGACAGCCTACTGGAAACACCATATATTTT. Residues: CASSAPGGQPTGNTIYF. Looking up the rest from reference TRBV9 and TRBJ1-3 gives the full variable domain: DSGVTQTPKHLITATGQRVTLRCSPRSGDLSVYWYQQSLDQGLQFLIQYYNGEERAKGNILERFSAQQFPDLHSELNLSSLELGDSALYFCASSAPGGQPTGNTIYFGEGSWLTVV.

The chain couples TRBV10-3 to TRBJ2-1, with TRBD2 matching 10 bases. Trimming cost V 6 bases and J 6 bases; bases outside gene matches: 17. The CDR3 has 18 residues. Germline assignment: CDR1 ENHRY and CDR2 SYGVKD. As DNA, the CDR3 is TGTGCCATCAGAGGTAACGCTAGCGGGGGACAGTTAACCAATGAGCAGTTCTTC. Its protein product is CAIRGNASGGQLTNEQFF.

This clone was observed a few times. The gene calls are TRBV5-4 and TRBJ2-7, with TRBD2 matching over 7 bases. The germline V gene encodes CDR1 SGHNT and CDR2 YYREEE (reference sequence). With 0 bases clipped from V and 9 bases from J, the junction kept 12 bases outside the gene matches. CDR3 size: 15 residues. The CDR3 is CASSLVEGGSIGQYF. The CDR3 coding sequence is TGTGCCAGCAGCTTGGTCGAGGGAGGGAGCATCGGGCAGTACTTC. The full variable domain, with the rest looked up from reference TRBV5-4 and TRBJ2-7, is ETGVTQSPTHLIKTRGQQVTLRCSSQSGHNTVSWYQQALGQGPQFIFQYYREEENGRGNFPPRFSGLQFPNYSSELNVNALELDDSALYLCASSLVEGGSIGQYFGPGTRLTVT.

This clone was detected only once. This chain links TRBV7-2 with TRBJ1-2; D possibly corresponds to TRBD1 (5 bases). Germline-derived CDR1 and CDR2 are SGHTA and FQGNSA. CDR3 size: 13 residues. Trimming stripped 2 bases from V and 6 bases from J, with 10 bases between. The CDR3 region is CASSLRDSDGYTF. Here the CDR3 DNA reads TGTGCCAGCAGCTTACGCGACAGTGATGGCTACACCTTC.

The gene calls are TRBV18 and TRBJ1-2, with D tentatively TRBD1 (6 bases). With 1 base removed from V and 8 bases from J, the gap between germline ends came to 11 bases. CDR1 KGHSH and CDR2 LQKENI come from the germline V gene. This CDR3 is built from 13 residues. The CDR3 DNA follows: TGTGCCAGCTCACCACAATCAGGGGAAGGCTACACCTTC. This translates into CASSPQSGEGYTF.

This clone was seen only once. CDR3 nucleotides: TGTGCCTGGAGCGCAAATCTCGGGACAGACTACGGGACCCAGTACTTC. Amino acid sequence: CAWSANLGTDYGTQYF. The chain uses TRBV30 and TRBJ2-5, with TRBD1 matching 7 bases. The CDR3 loop spans 16 amino acids. Germline CDR1 GTSNPN, CDR2 SVGIG (reference sequence). With 3 bases clipped from V and 7 bases from J, the junction kept 17 bases outside the gene matches.

V and J are TRBV4-1 and TRBJ1-1; no definite D call. The V end lost 3 bases, the J end lost 0 bases, and 17 bases lay between the germline ends. The CDR3 is 17 amino acids. Germline CDR1 and CDR2: MGHRA and YSYEKL. The CDR3 sequence: CASSHYGRAGMNTEAFF. The CDR3 DNA follows: TGCGCCAGCAGCCATTATGGGCGGGCGGGGATGAACACTGAAGCTTTCTTT.

The rearrangement uses TRBV2 and TRBJ1-4, with a weak D call TRBD1 (6 bases). V dropped 5 bases and J dropped 11 bases, with 18 bases sitting between them. The germline V gene encodes CDR1 SNHLY and CDR2 FYNNEI. The CDR3 has 14 amino acids. CDR3 sequence reads: CASSLDSLAGKLFF. The CDR3, as DNA: TGTGCCAGCAGTTTGGACAGTCTAGCTGGGAAACTGTTTTTT.

The rearrangement links TRBV7-3 to TRBJ2-6; no definite D call. V lost 5 bases to trimming and J lost 0 bases, with 14 bases between them. The CDR3 is 17 amino acids. CDR1 and CDR2 from the germline V gene are SGHTA and FQGTGA. CDR3 loop: CASSTRPRSSGANVLTF. Written as DNA, the CDR3 is TGTGCCAGCAGCACCAGACCACGGAGCTCTGGGGCCAACGTCCTGACTTTC.

The rearrangement joins TRBV6-4 to TRBJ2-1; 8 nucleotides match TRBD2. V shed 3 bases, J shed 9 bases, and the junction held 7 bases outside the gene matches. The CDR3 extends over 14 amino acids. Germline V lookup: CDR1 MRHNA, CDR2 SNTAGT. In nucleotides, the CDR3 is TGTGCCAGCAGTGAAGGGACTAGTACAGCTGAGCAGTTCTTC. Its translation: CASSEGTSTAEQFF.

In its sample, this clone was seen once. The chain employs TRBV5-1 and TRBJ1-3; 8 nucleotides line up with TRBD1. Per the germline V gene, CDR1 is SGHRS and CDR2 is YFSETQ. V lost 2 bases, J lost 0 bases, and 1 base stayed unmatched. The CDR3 has 15 residues. As DNA, the CDR3 is TGCGCCAGCAGCTTTACAGGGGGCTCTGGAAACACCATATATTTT. Amino acid sequence: CASSFTGGSGNTIYF.

This chain uses TRBV5-1 with TRBJ1-2; possibly TRBD1 for D (5 bases). The CDR3 loop spans 14 amino acids. Trimming removed 0 bases at V and 7 bases at J, with 13 bases between. Germline CDR1 reads SGHRS; CDR2 reads YFSETQ. CDR3 protein: CASSLASGGTGYTF. CDR3 nucleotides: TGCGCCAGCAGCTTGGCCTCGGGGGGTACTGGCTACACCTTC.

The chain uses TRBV18 and TRBJ2-2, with 7 bases that match TRBD2. The CDR3 is 18 residues long. J was trimmed by 7 bases and V by 2 bases; bases with no gene match: 16. CDR1 is KGHSH and CDR2 is LQKENI in the germline V gene. This CDR3 is CASSPFWLAEGLGGELFF. For the CDR3, the DNA is TGTGCCAGCTCACCATTTTGGCTAGCGGAGGGCCTAGGCGGGGAGCTGTTTTTT.

The chain joins TRBV14 to TRBJ1-1; D not certain. The CDR3 is 12 amino acids. V shed 1 base and J shed 5 bases, with 5 bases lying between them. Germline loops: CDR1 SGHDN, CDR2 FVKESK. As DNA, the CDR3 is TGTGCCAGCAGCCAAGTAATGACTGAAGCTTTCTTT. Translation: CASSQVMTEAFF.

The chain links TRBV5-1 to TRBJ1-3, with 9 positions matching TRBD1. Trimming at V came to 2 bases and at J to 2 bases, leaving 8 bases not matched to a gene. The germline V gene has CDR1 SGHRS and CDR2 YFSETQ. The CDR3 has 17 residues. The CDR3 region is CASSLTTGGRTGNTIYF. As DNA, the CDR3 is TGCGCCAGCAGCTTAACCACAGGGGGCCGGACTGGAAACACCATATATTTT.

As regards this clone: At one end, the junction sequence differs from germline, possibly due to a read error. The rearrangement links TRBV7-7 to TRBJ2-5; 8 positions agree with TRBD1. Germline V CDR1 and CDR2: SSHAT, FNYEAQ (reference sequence). The CDR3 runs 14 residues. DNA for the CDR3: TGTGCTAGCAGCGCAGGACAGGGACAAGAGACCCAGTACTTC. This gives the protein CASSAGQGQETQYF.